This passage covers 21 T cell receptor beta chains from one sample sequenced in a study of cytomegalovirus exposure and HLA in healthy donors. Vbeta (60) and Jbeta (13) primers were used in the PCR. The method was immunoSEQ multiplex PCR; TCRdb's version includes in-frame clones alone and lacks a portion of them. The sample shows about 150,000 clones, 65% to 80% of them seen only once. The sequencing sample was made of PBMCs. All receptors come from a male donor in good health and CMV-seronegative.

The chain carries TRBV7-8 and TRBJ1-3, with TRBD1 as a possible D gene (6 bases). The germline V and J ends were trimmed by 1 base and 8 bases, with 18 bases remaining between them. CDR1 is SGHVS and CDR2 is FQNEAQ in the germline V gene. The CDR3 extends over 16 amino acids. The CDR3 loop reads CASSLGSTGRSDTIYF. The CDR3 coding sequence is TGTGCCAGCAGCTTAGGGTCGACAGGTCGTAGTGACACCATATATTTT.

The chain uses TRBV28 and TRBJ1-5, with 7 bases that match TRBD1. The CDR3 covers 14 residues. The germline V gene encodes CDR1 MDHEN and CDR2 SYDVKM. J lost 1 base, V lost 7 bases, and 4 bases had no gene match. CDR3 bases: TGTGCCAGCACCTTGGGACAGAGCAATCAGCCCCAGCATTTT. It translates to CASTLGQSNQPQHF.

In DNA, the CDR3 is TGTGCCAGCAGCTCCGGGACTAGCGGGACCAATGAGCAGTTCTTC. Amino acids: CASSSGTSGTNEQFF. This chain connects TRBV6-5 to TRBJ2-1, with 13 bases identical to TRBD2. The germline V gene has CDR1 MNHEY and CDR2 SVGAGI. The CDR3 is made up of 15 amino acids. V lost 6 bases, J lost 6 bases, and 5 bases stayed unmatched.

This clone was counted between two and nine times. The chain links TRBV19 to TRBJ2-2, with 7 bases identical to TRBD1. CDR1 and CDR2 (germline): LNHDA, SQIVND (reference sequence). The CDR3 consists of 14 residues. With V trimmed by 7 bases and J by 9 bases, 11 bases remained unmatched. This CDR3 is CASIPGQTVRELFF. The DNA of the CDR3 is TGTGCCAGTATTCCGGGACAGACCGTCCGGGAGCTGTTTTTT.

The genes are TRBV9 and TRBJ1-3, with TRBD1 matching over 10 bases. Germline V gene lookup returns CDR1 SGDLS and CDR2 YYNGEE. There are 15 residues in the CDR3. The ends lost 3 bases at V and 2 bases at J; junction bases unmatched: 2. The CDR3 loop is CASSGDRGPGNTIYF. The CDR3 DNA sequence: TGTGCCAGCAGCGGGGACAGGGGACCTGGAAACACCATATATTTT. The entire variable domain, with the rest obtained from reference TRBV9 and TRBJ1-3, is as follows: DSGVTQTPKHLITATGQRVTLRCSPRSGDLSVYWYQQSLDQGLQFLIQYYNGEERAKGNILERFSAQQFPDLHSELNLSSLELGDSALYFCASSGDRGPGNTIYFGEGSWLTVV.

The rearrangement links TRBV11-2 to TRBJ1-5; tentatively, D is TRBD1 (6 bases). This CDR3 contains 15 residues. With 5 bases removed from V and 4 bases from J, the gap between germline ends came to 15 bases. Germline-derived CDR1 and CDR2 are SGHAT and FQNNGV. CDR3 region: CASSRAGAGNQPQHF. CDR3 DNA: TGTGCCAGCAGCCGGGCAGGGGCAGGGAATCAGCCCCAGCATTTT.

This chain uses TRBV6-1 with TRBJ1-1, with 7 positions matching TRBD1. CDR1 MNHNS and CDR2 SASEGT come from the germline V gene. V was pared by 1 base and J by 6 bases, with 8 bases of the junction left unmatched. The CDR3 is made up of 15 amino acids. The CDR3 DNA reads as TGTGCCAGCAGTGAAGATTGGACAGGTAAGGCTGAAGCTTTCTTT. Translating it yields CASSEDWTGKAEAFF.

V usage is TRBV18 and J usage is TRBJ2-7, with D possibly being TRBD1 (5 bases). Germline lookup yields CDR1 KGHSH and CDR2 LQKENI. This CDR3 comprises 15 residues. Deletions cut 1 base from V and 0 bases from J, with 10 bases between. DNA for the CDR3: TGTGCCAGCTCACCACGAGACAGTGCCTCCTACGAGCAGTACTTC. Residues: CASSPRDSASYEQYF.

The chain carries TRBV7-9 and TRBJ1-2; 8 nucleotides match TRBD1. The ends lost 3 bases at V and 6 bases at J; junction bases unmatched: 9. The CDR3 has 15 amino acids. CDR1 SEHNR and CDR2 FQNEAQ come from the germline V gene (reference sequence). DNA for the CDR3: TGTGCCAGCAGCTTTGGGGCAGGGGGCCAGAATGGCTACACCTTC. Amino acids: CASSFGAGGQNGYTF.

This clone was detected a few times. CDR3 residues: CASSSGGSGDEQYF. Here the CDR3 DNA reads TGTGCCAGCAGTAGTGGGGGGTCCGGGGACGAGCAGTACTTC. This chain uses TRBV9 with TRBJ2-7; D is possibly TRBD2 (6 bases). Germline V CDR1 and CDR2: SGDLS, YYNGEE. This CDR3 has 14 residues. The ends were cut back, 5 bases at V and 5 bases at J, with 17 bases in the middle.

Of note for this clone: Because the CDR3 is missing its conserved closing phenylalanine or tryptophan, this is likely a read error. V and J are TRBV7-9 and TRBJ2-7, with a weak D call TRBD1 (7 bases). The germline V and J ends were trimmed by 11 bases and 2 bases, with 10 bases remaining between them. There are 11 residues in the CDR3. Germline V CDR1 and CDR2: SEHNR, FQNEAQ (reference sequence). This CDR3 is CAAGGTYEQYL. The CDR3 DNA sequence: TGTGCCGCAGGGGGGACCTACGAGCAGTACCTC.

The chain has TRBV4-2 and TRBJ2-5, with TRBD2 identical over 13 bases. Germline V gene data show CDR1 as LGHNA and CDR2 as YNFKEQ. The CDR3 runs 15 residues. The trim removed 7 bases at V and 2 bases at J, leaving 4 bases unmatched. The CDR3 DNA is TGTGCCAGCACTCCGGGACTAGCGGGACAAGAGACCCAGTACTTC. It translates to CASTPGLAGQETQYF.

The V call is TRBV6-6, the J call TRBJ2-1, with D possibly being TRBD1 (7 bases). The germline V gene has CDR1 MNHNY and CDR2 SVGAGI (reference sequence). This CDR3 is 16 amino acids long. V was shortened by 1 base and J by 6 bases, with 16 bases between the two germline ends. The CDR3 DNA reads as TGTGCCAGCAGTTACTGGGCAGGGGGGTATCCCAATGAGCAGTTCTTC. Its protein product is CASSYWAGGYPNEQFF.

This clone occurred a few times. The chain is built from TRBV2 and TRBJ2-1, with TRBD2 identical over 10 bases. From germline, CDR1 is SNHLY and CDR2 FYNNEI. The length of the CDR3 is 15 residues. Losses at the gene ends were 6 bases for V and 0 bases for J; bases not matched to a gene: 2. The CDR3: CASSPSGSSYNEQFF. DNA of the CDR3: TGTGCCAGCAGCCCTAGCGGGAGCTCCTACAATGAGCAGTTCTTC.

In regard to this clone: Germline is not matched at one junction end, which may reflect a read error. The chain recombines TRBV7-9 with TRBJ1-5; 9 nucleotides agree with TRBD1. Germline V CDR1 and CDR2: SEHNR, FQNEAQ (reference sequence). The CDR3 extends over 17 amino acids. DNA of the CDR3: TGTTCCAGCAGCTTAGGGGGGGGACAGGGTTTTAATCAGCCCCAGCATTTT. Its translation is CSSSLGGGQGFNQPQHF.

The V call is TRBV7-2, the J call TRBJ2-4; D is perhaps TRBD2 (5 bases). Trimming removed 7 bases from V and 0 bases from J, with 13 bases in between. The germline gives CDR1 SGHTA, CDR2 FQGNSA. CDR3 length: 15 residues. CDR3 nucleotide sequence: TGTGCCAGCATCCCCGCCGGGGTAGCCAAAAACATTCAGTACTTC. This codes for CASIPAGVAKNIQYF.

The chain combines TRBV7-2 with TRBJ1-1, with 7 bases fitting TRBD1. J gave up 1 base and V 4 bases, and 12 bases lay outside the gene matches. The germline CDR1 and CDR2 sequences are SGHTA and FQGNSA. CDR3 size: 17 residues. As DNA, the CDR3 is TGTGCCAGCAGCTCTCAGGGGGGCCAGATACAGAACACTGAAGCTTTCTTT. This encodes CASSSQGGQIQNTEAFF.

V usage is TRBV7-6 and J usage is TRBJ2-1; maybe TRBD1 (5 bases). The CDR3 consists of 16 residues. Germline V gene data show CDR1 as SGHVS and CDR2 as FNYEAQ. Between the trimmed V and J ends, which lost 5 bases and 4 bases, there was a span of 18 bases. CDR3 sequence (DNA): TGTGCCAGCAGCGAAACACAGGCCCTGGGTTACAATGAGCAGTTCTTC. Translating it yields CASSETQALGYNEQFF. Using reference TRBV7-6 and TRBJ2-1 for the parts outside the CDR3, the full variable domain is GAGVSQSPRYKVTKRGQDVALRCDPISGHVSLYWYRQALGQGPEFLTYFNYEAQQDKSGLPNDRFSAERPEGSISTLTIQRTEQRDSAMYRCASSETQALGYNEQFFGPGTRLTVL.

This chain links TRBV9 with TRBJ2-3; D possibly corresponds to TRBD1 (5 bases). The CDR3 extends over 13 amino acids. Trimming left V 3 bases short and J 1 base short, with 6 bases between. Germline assignment: CDR1 SGDLS and CDR2 YYNGEE. CDR3 bases: TGTGCCAGCAGCGAAGGGGGCACAGATACGCAGTATTTT. Its protein product is CASSEGGTDTQYF. Combining the CDR3 with reference TRBV9 and TRBJ2-3 gives the whole variable domain DSGVTQTPKHLITATGQRVTLRCSPRSGDLSVYWYQQSLDQGLQFLIQYYNGEERAKGNILERFSAQQFPDLHSELNLSSLELGDSALYFCASSEGGTDTQYFGPGTRLTVL.

This chain uses TRBV7-2 with TRBJ2-1; tentatively, D is TRBD2 (5 bases). V shed 1 base and J shed 12 bases, with 22 bases lying between them. Germline-derived CDR1 and CDR2 are SGHTA and FQGNSA. The CDR3 has 16 residues. Here the CDR3 DNA reads TGTGCCAGCAGCTTAGTGGAAAGGGTTCTCGGGATCGGGCAGTTCTTC. Amino acids: CASSLVERVLGIGQFF.

J is TRBJ1-3 and V is TRBV15, with TRBD1 identical over 7 bases. V lost 11 bases and J lost 1; bases outside the gene matches: 8. This CDR3 region has 14 residues. Per germline, CDR1 LNHNV and CDR2 YYDKDF (reference sequence). DNA of the CDR3: TGTGCCGCCCACAGGGGAGGTTCTGGAAACACCATATATTTT. Protein product: CAAHRGGSGNTIYF.